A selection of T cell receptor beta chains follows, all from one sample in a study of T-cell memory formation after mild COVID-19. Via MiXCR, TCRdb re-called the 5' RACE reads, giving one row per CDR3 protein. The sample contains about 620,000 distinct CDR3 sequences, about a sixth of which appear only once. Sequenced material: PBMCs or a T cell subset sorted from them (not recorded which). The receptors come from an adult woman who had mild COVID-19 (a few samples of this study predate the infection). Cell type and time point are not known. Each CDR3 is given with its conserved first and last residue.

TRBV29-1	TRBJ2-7	CSVRDDSSYEQYF
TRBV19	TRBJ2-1	CASSIGGFSYNEQFF
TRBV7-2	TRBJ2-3	CASRPSGIDTQYF
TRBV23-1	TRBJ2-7	CASSQSNRGAYEQYF
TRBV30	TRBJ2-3	CAWKKGPAGTDTQYF
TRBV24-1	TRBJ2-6	CATSDPRQVPSGANVLTF
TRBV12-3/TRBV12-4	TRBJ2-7	CASSYGSSEQYF
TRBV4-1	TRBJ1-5	CASSQDAGGGNQPQHF
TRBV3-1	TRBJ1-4	CASSPRRALATNEKLFF
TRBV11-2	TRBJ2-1	CASSRMGPNEQFF